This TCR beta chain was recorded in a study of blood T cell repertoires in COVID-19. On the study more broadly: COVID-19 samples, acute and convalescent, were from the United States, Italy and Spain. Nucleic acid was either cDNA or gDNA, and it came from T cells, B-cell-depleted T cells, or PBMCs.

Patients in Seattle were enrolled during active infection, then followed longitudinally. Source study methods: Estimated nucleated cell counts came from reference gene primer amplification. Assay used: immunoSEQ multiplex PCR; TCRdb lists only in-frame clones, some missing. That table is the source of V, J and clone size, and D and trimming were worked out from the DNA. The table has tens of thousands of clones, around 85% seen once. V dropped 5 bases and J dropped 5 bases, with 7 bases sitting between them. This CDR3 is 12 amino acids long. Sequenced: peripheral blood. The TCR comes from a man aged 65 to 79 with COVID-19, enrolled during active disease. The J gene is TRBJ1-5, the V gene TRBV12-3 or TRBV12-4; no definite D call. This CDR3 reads CASSPQYQPQHF. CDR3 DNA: TGTGCCAGCAGTCCCCAGTATCAGCCCCAGCATTTT.